This is a list of T cell receptor beta chains from one sample in a study of cytomegalovirus exposure and HLA in healthy donors. Some clones are missing from TCRdb's copy, which holds only in-frame ones; the method was immunoSEQ multiplex PCR. Of about 170,000 clones in the sample, about 85% were seen once. The sample comprised PBMCs. These receptors originate from a boy aged 2 to 10 in good health and CMV-seronegative. The CDR3 runs from the conserved cysteine through the conserved F or W. The order of the fields is clone size, D gene, J gene, V gene, CDR3 DNA, CDR3 protein. The D gene is left open where the match is weak. Clone size is not always given. Where it is, it says once, few, many or a class for expanded clones.

abundance: NA; d_gene: NA; j_gene: TRBJ2-1; v_gene: TRBV18; CDR3nt: TGTGCCAGCTCACCGTCCCGAGACAATGAGCAGTTCTTC; CDR3aa: CASSPSRDNEQFF
abundance: NA; d_gene: NA; j_gene: TRBJ2-5; v_gene: TRBV20-1; CDR3nt: TGCAGTGCTAGCTCCGGAGAGACCCAGTACTTC; CDR3aa: CSASSGETQYF
abundance: NA; d_gene: NA; j_gene: TRBJ2-2; v_gene: TRBV28; CDR3nt: TGTGCCAGCAGTTTAACAAACACCGGGGAGCTGTTTTTT; CDR3aa: CASSLTNTGELFF
abundance: NA; d_gene: TRBD1; j_gene: TRBJ2-2; v_gene: TRBV5-1; CDR3nt: TGCGCCAGCAGCTTGGGACAGGGTAGCACCGGGGAGCTGTTTTTT; CDR3aa: CASSLGQGSTGELFF
abundance: NA; d_gene: TRBD1; j_gene: TRBJ2-5; v_gene: TRBV9; CDR3nt: TGTGCCAGCAGCGTAGGGGTGTGGCAGGGGGCAGGGGAGACCCAGTACTTC; CDR3aa: CASSVGVWQGAGETQYF
abundance: NA; d_gene: NA; j_gene: TRBJ2-7; v_gene: TRBV5-6; CDR3nt: TGTGCCAGCAGCAGGGCCGGCAGGGGCACGTACGAGCAGTACTTC; CDR3aa: CASSRAGRGTYEQYF
abundance: NA; d_gene: NA; j_gene: TRBJ2-1; v_gene: TRBV19; CDR3nt: TGTGCCAGTAGTATTAATGGTTGGCGGAGCTCCTACAATGAGCAGTTCTTC; CDR3aa: CASSINGWRSSYNEQFF
abundance: NA; d_gene: NA; j_gene: TRBJ1-3; v_gene: TRBV6-1; CDR3nt: TGTGCCAGCAGTGAAACAGACAGCTCTGGAAACACCATATATTTT; CDR3aa: CASSETDSSGNTIYF
abundance: NA; d_gene: NA; j_gene: TRBJ1-2; v_gene: TRBV30; CDR3nt: TGTGCCTGGGGTTCCGGGACAACCCATTATGGCTACACCTTC; CDR3aa: CAWGSGTTHYGYTF
abundance: NA; d_gene: NA; j_gene: TRBJ2-5; v_gene: TRBV2; CDR3nt: TGTGCCAGCAGTAAGGGGCAGGGTATGGAGACCCAGTACTTC; CDR3aa: CASSKGQGMETQYF
abundance: NA; d_gene: TRBD1; j_gene: TRBJ1-2; v_gene: TRBV5-1; CDR3nt: TGCGCCAGCAGCTTCCGGGACAGCGGAATCTATGGCTACACCTTC; CDR3aa: CASSFRDSGIYGYTF
abundance: NA; d_gene: NA; j_gene: TRBJ1-1; v_gene: TRBV11-2; CDR3nt: TGTGCCAGCAGCTCCGACAGCCACACTGAAGCTTTCTTT; CDR3aa: CASSSDSHTEAFF
abundance: NA; d_gene: NA; j_gene: TRBJ1-1; v_gene: TRBV5-8; CDR3nt: TGTGCCAGCAGCTTGCCGGGGGACACTGAAGCTTTCTTT; CDR3aa: CASSLPGDTEAFF
abundance: NA; d_gene: NA; j_gene: TRBJ1-5; v_gene: TRBV21-1; CDR3nt: TGTGCCAGCAGCATTAGGGACAGGGAACGTCAGCCCCAGCATTTT; CDR3aa: CASSIRDRERQPQHF
abundance: once; d_gene: TRBD2; j_gene: TRBJ2-5; v_gene: TRBV6-4; CDR3nt: TGTGCCAGCAGTGACGCGGGAGGGAATGAGACCCAGTACTTC; CDR3aa: CASSDAGGNETQYF
abundance: few; d_gene: TRBD2; j_gene: TRBJ2-7; v_gene: TRBV9; CDR3nt: TGTGCCAGCAGCACGTGGGGGGGGGAGCAGTACTTC; CDR3aa: CASSTWGGEQYF
abundance: NA; d_gene: TRBD1; j_gene: TRBJ1-2; v_gene: TRBV5-1; CDR3nt: TGCGCCAGCAGCTTGTTATCGAAGGGGGCAGACTATGGCTACACCTTC; CDR3aa: CASSLLSKGADYGYTF
abundance: NA; d_gene: TRBD1; j_gene: TRBJ2-3; v_gene: TRBV5-1; CDR3nt: TGCGCCAGCAGCTTGACCAGGACAGGGCGCACAGATACGCAGTATTTT; CDR3aa: CASSLTRTGRTDTQYF
abundance: NA; d_gene: NA; j_gene: TRBJ2-4; v_gene: TRBV5-4; CDR3nt: TGTGCCAGCAGCTTGGATGCTTCAGTAGCCAAAAACATTCAGTACTTC; CDR3aa: CASSLDASVAKNIQYF
abundance: NA; d_gene: TRBD1; j_gene: TRBJ2-4; v_gene: TRBV28; CDR3nt: TGTGCCAGCAGTCCTAGGGACAGCCTAGCCAAAAACATTCAGTACTTC; CDR3aa: CASSPRDSLAKNIQYF
abundance: NA; d_gene: TRBD1; j_gene: TRBJ2-7; v_gene: TRBV13; CDR3nt: TGTGCCAGCAGCGCCTGGACAGGGGGCGGTGAGCAGTACTTC; CDR3aa: CASSAWTGGGEQYF
abundance: NA; d_gene: TRBD1; j_gene: TRBJ1-2; v_gene: TRBV2; CDR3nt: TGTGCCAGCAGTGACAGGGGGCAAAGCTATGGCTACACCTTC; CDR3aa: CASSDRGQSYGYTF
abundance: NA; d_gene: NA; j_gene: TRBJ2-3; v_gene: TRBV5-1; CDR3nt: TGCGCCAGCAGCGACCAGGCTAGCGCGTTCCCAGATACGCAGTATTTT; CDR3aa: CASSDQASAFPDTQYF
abundance: NA; d_gene: TRBD1; j_gene: TRBJ1-5; v_gene: TRBV28; CDR3nt: TGTGCCAGCAGTCCCTTAACTTCGGACAGGAGCAATCAGCCCCAGCATTTT; CDR3aa: CASSPLTSDRSNQPQHF